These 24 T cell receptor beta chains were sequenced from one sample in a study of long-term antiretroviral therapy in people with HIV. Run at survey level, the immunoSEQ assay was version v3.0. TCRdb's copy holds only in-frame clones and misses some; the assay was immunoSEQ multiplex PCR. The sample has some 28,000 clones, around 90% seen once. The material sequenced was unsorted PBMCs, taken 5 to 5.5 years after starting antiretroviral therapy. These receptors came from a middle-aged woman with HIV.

CDR3 amino acids: CASSLGGEEETQYF. DNA of the CDR3: TGCGCCAGCAGCTTGGGAGGGGAAGAAGAGACCCAGTACTTC. The rearrangement links TRBV5-1 to TRBJ2-5; D possibly matches TRBD1 or TRBD2 (5 bases each). Germline CDR1 and CDR2: SGHRS and YFSETQ. The germline V and J ends were trimmed by 0 bases and 3 bases, with 9 bases remaining between them. The length of the CDR3 is 14 residues.

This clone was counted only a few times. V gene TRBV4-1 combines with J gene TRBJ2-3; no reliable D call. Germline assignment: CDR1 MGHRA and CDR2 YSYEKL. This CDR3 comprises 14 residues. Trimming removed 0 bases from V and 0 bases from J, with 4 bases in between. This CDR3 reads CASSQDISTDTQYF. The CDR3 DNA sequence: TGCGCCAGCAGCCAAGATATTAGCACAGATACGCAGTATTTT.

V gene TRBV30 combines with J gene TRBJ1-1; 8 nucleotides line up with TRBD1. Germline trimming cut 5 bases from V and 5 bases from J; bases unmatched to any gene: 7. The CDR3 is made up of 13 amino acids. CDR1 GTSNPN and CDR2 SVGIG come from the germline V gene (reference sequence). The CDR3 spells CAWASGGATEAFF. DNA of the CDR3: TGTGCCTGGGCTTCAGGGGGCGCGACTGAAGCTTTCTTT.

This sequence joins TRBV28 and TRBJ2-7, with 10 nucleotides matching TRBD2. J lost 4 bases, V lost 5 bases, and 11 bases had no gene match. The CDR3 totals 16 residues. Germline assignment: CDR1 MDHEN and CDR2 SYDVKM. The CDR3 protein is CASSRGAGGPGYEQYF. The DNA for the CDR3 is TGTGCCAGCAGTCGGGGAGCGGGAGGGCCTGGGTACGAGCAGTACTTC.

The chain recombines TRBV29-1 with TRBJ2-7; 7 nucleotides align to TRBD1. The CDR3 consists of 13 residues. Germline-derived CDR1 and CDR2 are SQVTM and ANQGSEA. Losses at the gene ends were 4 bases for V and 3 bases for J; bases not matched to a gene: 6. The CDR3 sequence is CSVVGGDYYEQYF. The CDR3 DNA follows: TGCAGCGTTGTAGGGGGCGATTACTACGAGCAGTACTTC.

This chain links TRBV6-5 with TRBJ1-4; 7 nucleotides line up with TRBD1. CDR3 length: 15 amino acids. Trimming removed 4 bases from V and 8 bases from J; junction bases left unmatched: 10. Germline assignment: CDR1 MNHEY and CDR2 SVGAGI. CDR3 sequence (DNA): TGTGCCAGCAGTTCCACAGGGGCCCCACGGGAAAAACTGTTTTTT. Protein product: CASSSTGAPREKLFF.

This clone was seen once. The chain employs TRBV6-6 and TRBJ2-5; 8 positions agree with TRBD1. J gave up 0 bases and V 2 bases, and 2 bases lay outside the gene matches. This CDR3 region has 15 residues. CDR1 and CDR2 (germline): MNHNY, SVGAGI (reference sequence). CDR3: CASSYATGDQETQYF. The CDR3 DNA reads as TGTGCCAGCAGTTACGCGACAGGGGACCAAGAGACCCAGTACTTC.

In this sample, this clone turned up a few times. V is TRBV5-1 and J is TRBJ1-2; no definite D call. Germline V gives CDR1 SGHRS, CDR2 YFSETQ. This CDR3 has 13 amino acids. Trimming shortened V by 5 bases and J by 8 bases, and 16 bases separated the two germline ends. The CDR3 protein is CASRSESGSGYTF. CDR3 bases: TGCGCCAGCAGGTCCGAGTCGGGTAGCGGCTACACCTTC.

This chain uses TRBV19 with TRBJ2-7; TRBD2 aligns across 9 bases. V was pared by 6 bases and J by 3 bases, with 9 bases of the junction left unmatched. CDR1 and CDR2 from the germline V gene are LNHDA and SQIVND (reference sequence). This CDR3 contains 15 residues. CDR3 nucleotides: TGTGCCAGTAGAAAACTAGCGGGTTCCCGCTACGAGCAGTACTTC. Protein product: CASRKLAGSRYEQYF.

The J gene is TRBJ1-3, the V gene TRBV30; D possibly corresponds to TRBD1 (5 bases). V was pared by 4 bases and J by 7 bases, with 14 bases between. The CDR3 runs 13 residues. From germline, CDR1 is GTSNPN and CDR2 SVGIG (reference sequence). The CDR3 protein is CAWNSGNGNTIYF. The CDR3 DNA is TGTGCCTGGAACTCAGGGAATGGGAACACCATATATTTT.

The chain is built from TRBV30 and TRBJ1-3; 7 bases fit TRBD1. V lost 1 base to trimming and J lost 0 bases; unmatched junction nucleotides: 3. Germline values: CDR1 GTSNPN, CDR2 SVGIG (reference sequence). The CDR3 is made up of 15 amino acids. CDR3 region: CAWSGGDSSGNTIYF. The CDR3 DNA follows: TGTGCCTGGAGTGGAGGGGACAGCTCTGGAAACACCATATATTTT.

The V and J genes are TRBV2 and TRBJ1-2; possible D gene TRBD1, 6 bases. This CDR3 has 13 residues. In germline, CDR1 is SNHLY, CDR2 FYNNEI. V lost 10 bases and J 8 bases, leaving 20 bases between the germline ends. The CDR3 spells CATQRDIIRGYTF. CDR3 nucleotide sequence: TGTGCCACTCAGAGGGACATTATAAGGGGCTACACCTTC.

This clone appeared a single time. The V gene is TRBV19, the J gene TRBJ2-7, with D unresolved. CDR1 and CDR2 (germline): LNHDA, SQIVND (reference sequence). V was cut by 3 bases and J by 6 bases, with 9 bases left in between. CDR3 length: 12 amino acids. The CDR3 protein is CASSIGGTEQYF. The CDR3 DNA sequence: TGTGCCAGTAGTATCGGTGGAACCGAGCAGTACTTC.

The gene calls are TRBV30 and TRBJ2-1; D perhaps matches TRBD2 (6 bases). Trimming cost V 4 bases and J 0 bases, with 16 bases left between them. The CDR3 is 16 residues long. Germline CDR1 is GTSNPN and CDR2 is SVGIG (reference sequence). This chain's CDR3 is CAWKIVAESSYNEQFF. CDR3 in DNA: TGTGCCTGGAAGATTGTAGCGGAGAGCTCCTACAATGAGCAGTTCTTC.

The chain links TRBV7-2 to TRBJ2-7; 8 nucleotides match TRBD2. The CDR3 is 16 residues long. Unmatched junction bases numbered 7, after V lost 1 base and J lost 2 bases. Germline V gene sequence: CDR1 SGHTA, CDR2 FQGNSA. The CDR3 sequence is CASSLGSTSGAYEQYF. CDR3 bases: TGTGCCAGCAGCTTAGGTTCAACTAGCGGTGCCTACGAGCAGTACTTC.

For the CDR3, the DNA is TGCGCCAGCAGTCCGGCACCGCAGGGAAGTCCTCGATATGGCTACACCTTC. Its protein product is CASSPAPQGSPRYGYTF. This chain links TRBV10-2 with TRBJ1-2; D possibly corresponds to TRBD1 (5 bases). In germline, CDR1 is WSHSY, CDR2 SAAADI. The CDR3 runs 17 residues. Trimming took off 5 bases at V and 5 bases at J, with 24 bases between the two ends.

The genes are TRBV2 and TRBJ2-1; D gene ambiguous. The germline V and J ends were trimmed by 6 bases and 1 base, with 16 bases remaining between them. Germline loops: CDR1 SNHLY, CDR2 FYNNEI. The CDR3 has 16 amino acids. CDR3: CASSHGSRISYNEQFF. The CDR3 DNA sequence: TGTGCCAGCAGCCACGGCTCTAGGATTTCCTACAATGAGCAGTTCTTC.

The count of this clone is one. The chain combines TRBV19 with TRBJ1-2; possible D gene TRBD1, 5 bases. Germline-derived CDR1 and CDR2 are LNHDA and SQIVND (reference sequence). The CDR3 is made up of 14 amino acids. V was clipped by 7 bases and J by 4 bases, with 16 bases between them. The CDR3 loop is CASNPAGRVYGYTF. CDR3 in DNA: TGTGCCAGTAACCCGGCAGGGAGGGTCTATGGCTACACCTTC. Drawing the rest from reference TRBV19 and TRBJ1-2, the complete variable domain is DGGITQSPKYLFRKEGQNVTLSCEQNLNHDAMYWYRQDPGQGLRLIYYSQIVNDFQKGDIAEGYSVSREKKESFPLTVTSAQKNPTAFYLCASNPAGRVYGYTFGSGTRLTVV.

CDR3 coding DNA: TGTGCCAGCAGTCTTGACAGGGGCGGCTACACCTTC. Translated, it gives CASSLDRGGYTF. The J gene is TRBJ1-2, the V gene TRBV6-6; 8 bases are shared with TRBD1. V lost 5 bases to trimming and J lost 8 bases; unmatched junction nucleotides: 4. The CDR3 contains 12 residues. Germline CDR1 MNHNY, CDR2 SVGAGI (reference sequence).

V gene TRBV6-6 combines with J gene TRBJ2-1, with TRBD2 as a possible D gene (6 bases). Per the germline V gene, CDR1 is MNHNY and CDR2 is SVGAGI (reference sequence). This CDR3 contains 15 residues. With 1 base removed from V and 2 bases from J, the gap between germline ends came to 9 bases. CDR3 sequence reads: CASSYFSGAYNEQFF. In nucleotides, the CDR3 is TGTGCCAGCAGTTACTTTTCGGGAGCCTACAATGAGCAGTTCTTC.

The CDR3 DNA follows: TGTGCCAGCAGAGGAGGGGGGCTCGGCACTGAAGCTTTCTTT. Amino acids: CASRGGGLGTEAFF. The V and J genes are TRBV25-1 and TRBJ1-1; D is possibly TRBD1 (6 bases). This CDR3 spans 14 amino acids. V lost 6 bases and J 4 bases, leaving 15 bases between the germline ends. Germline CDR1 reads MGHDK; CDR2 reads SYGVNS.

This CDR3 reads CASSDHEREETQYF. CDR3 DNA: TGCGCCAGCAGTGACCACGAGAGGGAAGAGACCCAGTACTTC. The chain couples TRBV10-2 to TRBJ2-5; the D gene is possibly TRBD2 (5 bases). The CDR3 runs 14 residues. The V and J ends lost 3 bases and 3 bases respectively, with 11 bases between them. From germline, CDR1 is WSHSY and CDR2 SAAADI.

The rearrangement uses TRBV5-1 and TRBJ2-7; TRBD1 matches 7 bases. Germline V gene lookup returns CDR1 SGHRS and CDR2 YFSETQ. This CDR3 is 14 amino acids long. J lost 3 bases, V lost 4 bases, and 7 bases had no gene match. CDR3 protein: CASSPTGQFYEQYF. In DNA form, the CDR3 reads TGCGCCAGCAGCCCTACGGGACAGTTCTACGAGCAGTACTTC.

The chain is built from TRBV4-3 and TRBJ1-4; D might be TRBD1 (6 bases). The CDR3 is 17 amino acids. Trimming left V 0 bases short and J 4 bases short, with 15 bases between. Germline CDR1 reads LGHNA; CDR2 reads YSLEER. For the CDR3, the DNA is TGCGCCAGCAGCCAAGATCTCGCGGACAGCTTTAATGAAAAACTGTTTTTT. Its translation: CASSQDLADSFNEKLFF.